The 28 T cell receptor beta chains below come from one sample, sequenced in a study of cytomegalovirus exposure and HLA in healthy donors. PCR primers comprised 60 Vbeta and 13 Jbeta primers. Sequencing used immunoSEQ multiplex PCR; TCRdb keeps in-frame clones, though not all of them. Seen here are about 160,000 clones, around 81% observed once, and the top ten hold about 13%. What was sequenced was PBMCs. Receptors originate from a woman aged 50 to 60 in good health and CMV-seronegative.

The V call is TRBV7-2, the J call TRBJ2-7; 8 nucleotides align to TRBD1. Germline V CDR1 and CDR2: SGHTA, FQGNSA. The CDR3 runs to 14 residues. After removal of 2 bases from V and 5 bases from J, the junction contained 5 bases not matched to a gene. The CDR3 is CASSLQGAKDEQYF. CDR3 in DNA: TGTGCCAGCAGCTTACAGGGGGCGAAGGACGAGCAGTACTTC.

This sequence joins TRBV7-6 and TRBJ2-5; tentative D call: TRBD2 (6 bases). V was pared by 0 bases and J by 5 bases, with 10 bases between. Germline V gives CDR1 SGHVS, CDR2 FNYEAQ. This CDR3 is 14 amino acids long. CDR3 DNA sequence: TGTGCCAGCAGCTTAGCATGGACTACCGAGACCCAGTACTTC. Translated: CASSLAWTTETQYF.

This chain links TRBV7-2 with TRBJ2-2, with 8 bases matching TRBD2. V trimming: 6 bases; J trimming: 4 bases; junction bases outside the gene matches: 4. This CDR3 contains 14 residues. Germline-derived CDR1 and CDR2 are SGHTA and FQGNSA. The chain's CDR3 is CASRIAGPTGELFF. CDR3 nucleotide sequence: TGTGCCAGCAGGATAGCGGGACCCACCGGGGAGCTGTTTTTT.

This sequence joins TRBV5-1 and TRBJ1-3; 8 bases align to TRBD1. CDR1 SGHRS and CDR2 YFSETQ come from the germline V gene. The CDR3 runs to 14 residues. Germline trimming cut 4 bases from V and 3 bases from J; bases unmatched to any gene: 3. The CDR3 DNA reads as TGCGCCAGCAGCCCGACAGGGGATGGAAACACCATATATTTT. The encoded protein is CASSPTGDGNTIYF.

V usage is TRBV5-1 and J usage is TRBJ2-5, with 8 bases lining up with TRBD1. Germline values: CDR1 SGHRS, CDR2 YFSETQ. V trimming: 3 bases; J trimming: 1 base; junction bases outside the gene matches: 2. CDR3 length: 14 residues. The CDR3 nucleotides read TGCGCCAGCAGCTGGACAGGGCCCCAAGAGACCCAGTACTTC. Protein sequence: CASSWTGPQETQYF.

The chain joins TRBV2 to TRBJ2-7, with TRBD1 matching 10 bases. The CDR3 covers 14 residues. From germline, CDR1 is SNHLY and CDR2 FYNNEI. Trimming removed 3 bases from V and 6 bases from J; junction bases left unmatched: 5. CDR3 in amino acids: CASSEGQGKGEQYF. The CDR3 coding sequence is TGTGCCAGCAGTGAGGGACAGGGGAAGGGCGAGCAGTACTTC.

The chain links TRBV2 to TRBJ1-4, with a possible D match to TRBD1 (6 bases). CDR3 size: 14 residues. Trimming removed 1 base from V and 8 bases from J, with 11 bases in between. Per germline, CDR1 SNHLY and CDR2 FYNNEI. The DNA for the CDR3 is TGTGCCAGCAGTGAAGGACAGGACGTAGAAAAACTGTTTTTT. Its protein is CASSEGQDVEKLFF. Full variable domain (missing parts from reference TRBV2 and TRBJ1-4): EPEVTQTPSHQVTQMGQEVILRCVPISNHLYFYWYRQILGQKVEFLVSFYNNEISEKSEIFDDQFSVERPDGSNFTLKIRSTKLEDSAMYFCASSEGQDVEKLFFGSGTQLSVL.

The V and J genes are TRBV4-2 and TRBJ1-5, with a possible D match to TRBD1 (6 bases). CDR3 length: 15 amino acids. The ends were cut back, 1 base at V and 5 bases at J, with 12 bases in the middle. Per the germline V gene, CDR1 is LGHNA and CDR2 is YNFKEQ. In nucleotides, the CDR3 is TGTGCCAGCAGCCAAGTGCCGGGGGGCTATCAGCCCCAGCATTTT. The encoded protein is CASSQVPGGYQPQHF.

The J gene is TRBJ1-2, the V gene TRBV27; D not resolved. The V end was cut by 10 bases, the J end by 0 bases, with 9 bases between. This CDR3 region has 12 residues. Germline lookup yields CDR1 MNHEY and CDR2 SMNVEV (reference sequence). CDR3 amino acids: CATRTTNYGYTF. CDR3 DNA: TGTGCCACCCGAACAACTAACTATGGCTACACCTTC.

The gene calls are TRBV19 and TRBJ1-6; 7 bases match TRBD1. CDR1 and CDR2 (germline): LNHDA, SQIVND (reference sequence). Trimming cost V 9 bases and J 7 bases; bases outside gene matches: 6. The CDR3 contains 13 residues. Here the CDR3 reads CASGQVKNSPLHF. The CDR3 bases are TGTGCCAGCGGACAGGTCAAGAATTCACCCCTCCACTTT.

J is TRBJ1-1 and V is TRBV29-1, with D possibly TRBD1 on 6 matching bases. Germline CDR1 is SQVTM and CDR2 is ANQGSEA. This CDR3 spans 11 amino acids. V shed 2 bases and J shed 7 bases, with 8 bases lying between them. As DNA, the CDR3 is TGCAGCGTTGAAAGGGGACATGAAGCTTTCTTT. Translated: CSVERGHEAFF.

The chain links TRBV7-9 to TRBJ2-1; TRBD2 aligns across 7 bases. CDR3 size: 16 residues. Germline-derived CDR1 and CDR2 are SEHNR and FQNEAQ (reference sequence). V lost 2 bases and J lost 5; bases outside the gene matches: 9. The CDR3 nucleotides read TGTGCCAGCAGCTTACCTGCGGGAGAAATAAACAATGAGCAGTTCTTC. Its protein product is CASSLPAGEINNEQFF.

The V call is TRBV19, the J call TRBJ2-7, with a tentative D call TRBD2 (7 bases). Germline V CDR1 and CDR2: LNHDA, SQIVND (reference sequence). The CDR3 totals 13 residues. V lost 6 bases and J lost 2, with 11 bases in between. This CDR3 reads CASSQGTTYEQYF. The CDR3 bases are TGTGCCAGTAGCCAGGGGACTACCTACGAGCAGTACTTC.

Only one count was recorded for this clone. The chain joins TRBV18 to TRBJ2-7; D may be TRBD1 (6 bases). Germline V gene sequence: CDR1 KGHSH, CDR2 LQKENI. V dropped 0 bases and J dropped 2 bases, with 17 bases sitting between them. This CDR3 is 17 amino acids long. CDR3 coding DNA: TGTGCCAGCTCACCACCAATCGTCGGGACATACGCCTACGAGCAGTACTTC. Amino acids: CASSPPIVGTYAYEQYF.

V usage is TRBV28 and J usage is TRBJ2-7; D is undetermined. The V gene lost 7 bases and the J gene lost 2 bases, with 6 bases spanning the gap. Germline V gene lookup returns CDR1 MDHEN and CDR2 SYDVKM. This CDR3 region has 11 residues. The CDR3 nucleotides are TGTGCCAGCACCACGGCCTACGAGCAGTACTTC. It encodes CASTTAYEQYF.

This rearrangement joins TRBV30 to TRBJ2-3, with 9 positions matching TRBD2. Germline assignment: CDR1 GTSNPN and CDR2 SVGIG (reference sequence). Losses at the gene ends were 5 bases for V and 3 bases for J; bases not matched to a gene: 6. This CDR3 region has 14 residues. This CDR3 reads CAWAPGLATDTQYF. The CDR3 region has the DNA TGTGCCTGGGCCCCGGGACTAGCAACAGATACGCAGTATTTT. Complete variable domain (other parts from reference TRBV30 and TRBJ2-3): SQTIHQWPATLVQPVGSPLSLECTVEGTSNPNLYWYRQAAGRGLQLLFYSVGIGQISSEVPQNLSASRPQDRQFILSSKKLLLSDSGFYLCAWAPGLATDTQYFGPGTRLTVL.

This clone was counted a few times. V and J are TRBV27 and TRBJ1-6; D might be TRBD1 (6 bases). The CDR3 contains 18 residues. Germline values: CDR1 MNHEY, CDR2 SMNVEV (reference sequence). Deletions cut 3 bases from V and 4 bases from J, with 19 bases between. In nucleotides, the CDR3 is TGTGCCAGCAGTTTCAGGGGAAATGGTCTCGGGTATAATTCACCCCTCCACTTT. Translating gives CASSFRGNGLGYNSPLHF.

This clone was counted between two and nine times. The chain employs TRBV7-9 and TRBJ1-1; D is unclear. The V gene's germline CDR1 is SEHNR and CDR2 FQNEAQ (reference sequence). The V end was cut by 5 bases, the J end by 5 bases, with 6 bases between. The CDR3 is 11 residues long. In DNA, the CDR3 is TGTGCCAGCAGCGCTCAGACTGAAGCTTTCTTT. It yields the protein CASSAQTEAFF.

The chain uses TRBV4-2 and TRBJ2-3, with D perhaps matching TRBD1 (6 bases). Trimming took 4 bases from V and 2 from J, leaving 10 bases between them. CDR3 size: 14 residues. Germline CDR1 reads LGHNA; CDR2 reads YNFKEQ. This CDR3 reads CASSRDNPTDTQYF. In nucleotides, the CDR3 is TGTGCCAGCAGCCGGGACAACCCCACAGATACGCAGTATTTT.

CDR3 residues: CASSYSLYSYEQYF. The CDR3 DNA is TGTGCCAGCAGTTACTCCCTATACTCCTACGAGCAGTACTTC. The chain is built from TRBV6-5 and TRBJ2-7, with no clear D. CDR1 is MNHEY, CDR2 SVGAGI, per germline. This CDR3 region has 14 residues. Trimming cost V 0 bases and J 0 bases, with 6 bases left between them.

CDR3 sequence reads: CASREQGLNTEAFF. The CDR3 nucleotides are TGTGCCAGCAGGGAACAGGGGTTGAACACTGAAGCTTTCTTT. The J gene is TRBJ1-1, the V gene TRBV2; 7 bases are a match to TRBD1. The CDR3 loop spans 14 amino acids. Germline CDR1 SNHLY, CDR2 FYNNEI. Trimming took 6 bases from V and 0 from J; bases not matched to a gene: 4.

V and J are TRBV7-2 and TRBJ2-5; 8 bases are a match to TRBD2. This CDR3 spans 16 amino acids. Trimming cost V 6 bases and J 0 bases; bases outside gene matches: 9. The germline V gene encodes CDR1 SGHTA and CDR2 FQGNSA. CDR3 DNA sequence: TGTGCCAGCAGTGATAGTAGCGGGACGTACCAAGAGACCCAGTACTTC. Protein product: CASSDSSGTYQETQYF.

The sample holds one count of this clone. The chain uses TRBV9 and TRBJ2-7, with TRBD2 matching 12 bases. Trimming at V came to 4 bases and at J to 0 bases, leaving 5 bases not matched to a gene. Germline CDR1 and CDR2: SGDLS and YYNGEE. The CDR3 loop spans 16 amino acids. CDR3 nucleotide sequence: TGTGCCAGCAGCCACGGACTAGCGGGGTCCTCCTACGAGCAGTACTTC. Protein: CASSHGLAGSSYEQYF. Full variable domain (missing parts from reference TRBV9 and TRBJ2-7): DSGVTQTPKHLITATGQRVTLRCSPRSGDLSVYWYQQSLDQGLQFLIQYYNGEERAKGNILERFSAQQFPDLHSELNLSSLELGDSALYFCASSHGLAGSSYEQYFGPGTRLTVT.

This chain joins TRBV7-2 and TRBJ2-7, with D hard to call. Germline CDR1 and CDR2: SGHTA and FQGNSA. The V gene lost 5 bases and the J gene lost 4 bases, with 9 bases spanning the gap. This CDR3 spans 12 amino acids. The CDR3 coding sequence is TGTGCCAGCAGCACTTACTTGTACGAGCAGTACTTC. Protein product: CASSTYLYEQYF.

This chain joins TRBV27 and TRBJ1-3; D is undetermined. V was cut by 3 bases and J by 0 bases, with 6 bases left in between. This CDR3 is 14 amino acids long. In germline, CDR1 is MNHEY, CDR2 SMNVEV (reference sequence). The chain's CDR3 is CASSLRFSGNTIYF. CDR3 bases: TGTGCCAGCAGTTTGAGATTCTCTGGAAACACCATATATTTT.

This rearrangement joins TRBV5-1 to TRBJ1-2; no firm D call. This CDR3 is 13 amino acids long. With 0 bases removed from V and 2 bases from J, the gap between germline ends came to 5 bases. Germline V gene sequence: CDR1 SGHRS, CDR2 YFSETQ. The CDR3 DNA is TGCGCCAGCAGCTTGGCGGGGAACTATGGCTACACCTTC. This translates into CASSLAGNYGYTF.

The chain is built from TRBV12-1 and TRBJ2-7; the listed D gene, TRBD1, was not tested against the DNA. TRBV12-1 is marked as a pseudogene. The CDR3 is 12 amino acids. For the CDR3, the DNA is TGTGCCAGCAGCTCTAACAGTTACGAGCAGTACTTC. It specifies CASSSNSYEQYF.

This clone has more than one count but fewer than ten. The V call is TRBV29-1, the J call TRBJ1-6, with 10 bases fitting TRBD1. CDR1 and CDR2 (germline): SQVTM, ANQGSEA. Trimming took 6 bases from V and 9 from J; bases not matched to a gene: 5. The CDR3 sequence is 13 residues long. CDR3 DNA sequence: TGCAGCGTGGGGACAGGGGCAGGTTCACCCCTCCACTTT. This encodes CSVGTGAGSPLHF.